Each of the 13 T cell receptor beta chains below was sequenced from the same sample in a study of T cells after yellow fever vaccination. In TCRdb, the 5' RACE reads were re-called with MiXCR into one record per CDR3 protein. The repertoire consists of about 130,000 distinct CDR3 sequences, with 7.5% to 10% occurring once and the leading ten covering roughly 43%. Sequenced material: CD8+ T cells sorted from PBMCs, taken on the day of the yellow fever booster vaccination. These receptor sequences come from a man younger than 35 who received the YFV17D yellow fever vaccine.

This clonotype has at least ten counts. The rearrangement uses TRBV20-1 and TRBJ2-3, with TRBD2 matching 15 bases. Germline CDR1 reads DFQATT; CDR2 reads SNEGSKA (reference sequence). The CDR3 has 19 residues. V lost 2 bases and J lost 0; bases outside the gene matches: 9. CDR3 sequence (DNA): TGCAGTGCTAGACTTGGGACTAGCGGGGGGATCTGGAGCACAGATACGCAGTATTTT. Its translation: CSARLGTSGGIWSTDTQYF.

This clonotype appeared many times. V is TRBV20-1 and J is TRBJ2-3, with 14 positions matching TRBD2. J was trimmed by 1 base and V by 1 base; bases with no gene match: 4. The CDR3 loop spans 17 amino acids. Germline-derived CDR1 and CDR2 are DFQATT and SNEGSKA (reference sequence). For the CDR3, the DNA is TGCAGTGCTAGAGGACTAGCGGGGGGGCCGGGCACAGATACGCAGTATTTT. Protein sequence: CSARGLAGGPGTDTQYF.

This clonotype showed up many times. The chain links TRBV6-1 to TRBJ2-7; D is ambiguous. The CDR3 extends over 13 amino acids. Germline V gene sequence: CDR1 MNHNS, CDR2 SASEGT. Trimming took 1 base from V and 6 from J, leaving 10 bases between them. The DNA of the CDR3 is TGTGCCAGCAGTGAAGGGGCAGTCCTCGAGCAGTACGTC. Protein sequence: CASSEGAVLEQYV.

In this sample, this clonotype turned up many times. V gene TRBV20-1 combines with J gene TRBJ1-6; 9 bases match TRBD1. V was clipped by 6 bases and J by 10 bases; unmatched bases: 7. CDR3 length equals 13 residues. The germline gives CDR1 DFQATT, CDR2 SNEGSKA (reference sequence). CDR3 sequence: CSARTGEGSPLHF. The CDR3 nucleotides read TGCAGTGCCAGGACAGGGGAAGGGTCACCCCTCCACTTT.

The J gene is TRBJ1-1, the V gene TRBV7-8; tentatively, D is TRBD1 (5 bases). Looked up from germline, CDR1 is SGHVS and CDR2 is FQNEAQ. CDR3 length: 17 amino acids. V lost 1 base, J lost 2 bases, and 17 bases lay in between. The DNA for the CDR3 is TGTGCCAGCAGCTTAGGGGGGGGTATAGGTATTAACACTGAAGCTTTCTTT. It translates to CASSLGGGIGINTEAFF. Supplemented by reference TRBV7-8 and TRBJ1-1, the full variable domain reads GAGVSQSPRYKVAKRGQDVALRCDPISGHVSLFWYQQALGQGPEFLTYFQNEAQLDKSGLPSDRFFAERPEGSVSTLKIQRTQQEDSAVYLCASSLGGGIGINTEAFFGQGTRLTVV.

This clonotype was counted only a few times. CDR3: CASRHLPGHYEQYF. The CDR3 DNA follows: TGTGCCAGCAGACACCTACCGGGGCACTACGAGCAGTACTTC. The rearrangement uses TRBV6-2 or TRBV6-3 and TRBJ2-7, with D perhaps matching TRBD1 or TRBD2 (5 bases each). V was cut by 6 bases and J by 3 bases, with 15 bases left in between. Germline CDR1 and CDR2: MNHEY and SVGEGT. The CDR3 is made up of 14 amino acids.

This clonotype was seen repeatedly, ten times or more. The chain couples TRBV7-2 to TRBJ2-1, with a weak D call TRBD2 (6 bases). This CDR3 is built from 15 residues. Germline lookup yields CDR1 SGHTA and CDR2 FQGNSA. Trimming left V 3 bases short and J 0 bases short, with 9 bases between. The CDR3 protein is CASSLAGSSYNEQFF. The CDR3 DNA is TGTGCCAGCAGCTTGGCGGGGAGCTCCTACAATGAGCAGTTCTTC.

The sample holds a few counts of this clonotype. The V and J genes are TRBV29-1 and TRBJ1-1; D is ambiguous. Looked up from germline, CDR1 is SQVTM and CDR2 is ANQGSEA. V gave up 4 bases and J gave up 7 bases, with 19 bases separating them. This CDR3 spans 14 amino acids. As DNA, the CDR3 is TGCAGCGTTGGAAATAGAGGGCAGAGCGGTGAAGCTTTCTTT. Protein product: CSVGNRGQSGEAFF.

This clonotype showed up many times. This chain connects TRBV27 to TRBJ1-5, with 8 bases aligning to TRBD1. In germline, CDR1 is MNHEY, CDR2 SMNVEV (reference sequence). J gave up 2 bases and V 5 bases, and 5 bases lay outside the gene matches. This CDR3 region has 15 residues. CDR3 DNA sequence: TGTGCCAGCAGTCCCCAGGGGGCCGGCAATCAGCCCCAGCATTTT. Its translation is CASSPQGAGNQPQHF.

This clonotype has only a few counts. The chain links TRBV5-1 to TRBJ1-2, with TRBD1 matching 10 bases. This CDR3 contains 16 residues. From germline, CDR1 is SGHRS and CDR2 YFSETQ. The V segment lost 0 bases and the J segment 5 bases; nucleotides outside the gene matches: 7. This CDR3 is CASSLGQGALGYGYTF. The CDR3 DNA sequence: TGCGCCAGCAGCTTGGGACAGGGGGCTCTCGGGTATGGCTACACCTTC.

This clonotype was counted only a few times. V and J are TRBV5-1 and TRBJ2-4; D is undetermined. The CDR3 runs 14 residues. Germline V gives CDR1 SGHRS, CDR2 YFSETQ. The V and J ends lost 4 bases and 5 bases respectively, with 13 bases between them. CDR3 protein: CASSLVDGENIQYF. The CDR3 DNA is TGCGCCAGCAGCCTGGTGGACGGCGAAAACATTCAGTACTTC.

V and J are TRBV29-1 and TRBJ1-2; 8 bases are shared with TRBD1. The CDR3 is 13 amino acids. Germline V gene lookup returns CDR1 SQVTM and CDR2 ANQGSEA. Unmatched junction bases numbered 5, after V lost 6 bases and J lost 2 bases. The CDR3, as DNA: TGCAGCGTCCCTAGACAGGGGAACTATGGCTACACCTTC. Translated: CSVPRQGNYGYTF.

The rearrangement joins TRBV29-1 to TRBJ1-1, with D uncertain. V lost 5 bases and J 0 bases, leaving 16 bases between the germline ends. This CDR3 contains 15 residues. The germline V gene encodes CDR1 SQVTM and CDR2 ANQGSEA. This CDR3 is CSVFPAEDLNTEAFF. CDR3 DNA sequence: TGCAGCGTTTTTCCCGCGGAGGACTTGAACACTGAAGCTTTCTTT.